Detailed here is one TCR beta chain. As yet, its antigen is unknown. Graves' hyperthyroidism was deemed stable absent ophthalmopathy progression within 18 months. Hyperthyroidism patients were newly diagnosed, had disease duration under 2 months, and were aged 18 to 65 years. This entry belongs to a study of T cells in Graves' hyperthyroidism and ophthalmopathy. Study-level points and caveats: Stable hyperthyroidism was told apart from ophthalmopathy by a model built on 13 V-J features.

TCR beta CDR3 regions were amplified from RNA. The primer set for the first-round RT-PCR of the TCR CDR3 was HTBI. TCRdb reprocessed the multiplex PCR reads via MiXCR and lists one record per CDR3 protein. The sample has approximately 380,000 distinct CDR3 sequences; about a fifth are singletons. The source material was blood. The TCR was taken from a woman between 18 and 29 years old with Graves' hyperthyroidism.

For the CDR3, the DNA is TGCAGCGTCCGACAGGGGGCTAGGATGAACACTGAAGCTTTCTTT. This codes for CSVRQGARMNTEAFF. This chain connects TRBV29-1 to TRBJ1-1; 10 nucleotides agree with TRBD1. After removal of 6 bases from V and 0 bases from J, the junction contained 7 bases not matched to a gene. From germline, CDR1 is SQVTM and CDR2 ANQGSEA. This CDR3 comprises 15 residues.